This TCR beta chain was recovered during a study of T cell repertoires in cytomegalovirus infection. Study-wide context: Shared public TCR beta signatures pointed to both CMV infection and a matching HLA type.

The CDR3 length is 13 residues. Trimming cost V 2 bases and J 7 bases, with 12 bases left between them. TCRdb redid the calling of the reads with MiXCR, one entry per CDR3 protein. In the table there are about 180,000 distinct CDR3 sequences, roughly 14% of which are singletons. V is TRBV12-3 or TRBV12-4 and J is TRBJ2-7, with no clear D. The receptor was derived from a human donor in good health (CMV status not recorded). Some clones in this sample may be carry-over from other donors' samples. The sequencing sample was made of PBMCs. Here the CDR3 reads CASSLLAPGEQYF. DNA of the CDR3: TGTGCCAGCAGTTTACTCGCACCTGGAGAGCAGTACTTC.